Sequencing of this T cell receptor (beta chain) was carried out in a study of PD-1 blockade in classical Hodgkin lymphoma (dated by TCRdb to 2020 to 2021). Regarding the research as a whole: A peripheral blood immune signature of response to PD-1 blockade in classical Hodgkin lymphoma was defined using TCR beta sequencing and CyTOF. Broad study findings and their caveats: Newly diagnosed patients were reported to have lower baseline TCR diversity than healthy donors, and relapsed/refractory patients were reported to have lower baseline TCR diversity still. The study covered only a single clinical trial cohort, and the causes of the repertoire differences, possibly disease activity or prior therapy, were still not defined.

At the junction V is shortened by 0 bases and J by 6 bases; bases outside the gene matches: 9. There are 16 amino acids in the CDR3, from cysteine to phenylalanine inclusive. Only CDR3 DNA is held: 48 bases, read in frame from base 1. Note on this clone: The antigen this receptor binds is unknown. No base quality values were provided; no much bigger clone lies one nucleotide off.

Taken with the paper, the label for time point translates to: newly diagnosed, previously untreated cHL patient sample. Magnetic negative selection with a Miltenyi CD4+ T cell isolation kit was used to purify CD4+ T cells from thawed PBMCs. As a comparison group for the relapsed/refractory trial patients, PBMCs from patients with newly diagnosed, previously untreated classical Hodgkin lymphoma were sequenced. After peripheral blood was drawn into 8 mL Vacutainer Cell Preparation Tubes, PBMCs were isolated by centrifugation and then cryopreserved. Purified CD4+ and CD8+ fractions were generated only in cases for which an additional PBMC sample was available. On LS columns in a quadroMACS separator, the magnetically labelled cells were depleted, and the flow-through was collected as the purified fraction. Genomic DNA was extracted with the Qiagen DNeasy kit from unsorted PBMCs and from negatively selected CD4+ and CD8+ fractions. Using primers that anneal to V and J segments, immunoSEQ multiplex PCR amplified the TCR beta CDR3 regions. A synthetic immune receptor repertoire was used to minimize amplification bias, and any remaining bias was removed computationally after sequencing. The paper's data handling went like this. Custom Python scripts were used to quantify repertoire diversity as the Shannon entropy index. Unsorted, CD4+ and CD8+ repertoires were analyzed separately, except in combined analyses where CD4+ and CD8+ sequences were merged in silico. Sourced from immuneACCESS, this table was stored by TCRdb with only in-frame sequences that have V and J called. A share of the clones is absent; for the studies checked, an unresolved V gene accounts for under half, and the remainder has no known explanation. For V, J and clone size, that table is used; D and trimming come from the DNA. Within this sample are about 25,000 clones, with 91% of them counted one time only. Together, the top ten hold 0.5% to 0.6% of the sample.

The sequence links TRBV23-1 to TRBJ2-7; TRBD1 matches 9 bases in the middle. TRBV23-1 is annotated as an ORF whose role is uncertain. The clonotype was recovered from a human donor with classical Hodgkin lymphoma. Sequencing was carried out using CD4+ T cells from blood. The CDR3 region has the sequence CASSQSTGQGTTEQYF. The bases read TGCGCCAGCAGTCAATCGACGGGACAGGGCACTACCGAGCAGTACTTC.